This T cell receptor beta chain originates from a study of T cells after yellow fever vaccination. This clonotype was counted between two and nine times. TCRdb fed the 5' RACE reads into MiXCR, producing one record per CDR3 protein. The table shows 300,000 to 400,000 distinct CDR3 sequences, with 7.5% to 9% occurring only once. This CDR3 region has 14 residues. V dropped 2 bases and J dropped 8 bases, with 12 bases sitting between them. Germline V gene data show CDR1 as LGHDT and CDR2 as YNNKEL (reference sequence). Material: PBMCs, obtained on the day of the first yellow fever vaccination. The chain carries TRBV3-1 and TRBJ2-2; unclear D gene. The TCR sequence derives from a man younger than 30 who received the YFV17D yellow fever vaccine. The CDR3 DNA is TGTGCCAGCAGCCAAACGGAACGGACGGGGGAGCTGTTTTTT. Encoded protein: CASSQTERTGELFF.